A selection of T cell receptor beta chains follows, all from one sample in a study of cytomegalovirus exposure and HLA in healthy donors. Method: immunoSEQ multiplex PCR; TCRdb's copy keeps in-frame clones and lacks some. The sample lists some 170,000 clones, more than 80% occurring once. Sequencing was done on a sample of PBMCs. The receptors derive from a woman between 18 and 30 years old in good health and CMV-seropositive. The CDR3 runs from the conserved cysteine through the conserved F or W. Fields, in order: J gene, clone size, V gene, D gene, CDR3 DNA, CDR3 protein. D genes are given only for firm matches. A clone size is listed for some rows: how often the clone was seen (once, few, many), or a class if it is expanded.

j_call: TRBJ1-2; clone_size: NA; v_call: TRBV19; d_call: NA; cdr3_nt: TGTGCCAGTGGGGTGGGGGCACATGGCTACACCTTC; cdr3_aa: CASGVGAHGYTF
j_call: TRBJ1-1; clone_size: NA; v_call: TRBV6-5; d_call: NA; cdr3_nt: TGTGCCAGCAGTTACTCGCCGACACTGAACACTGAAGCTTTCTTT; cdr3_aa: CASSYSPTLNTEAFF
j_call: TRBJ2-1; clone_size: once; v_call: TRBV6-5; d_call: NA; cdr3_nt: TGTGCCAGCACTAGAGGGAGCACTAATGAGCAGTTCTTC; cdr3_aa: CASTRGSTNEQFF
j_call: TRBJ1-3; clone_size: NA; v_call: TRBV15; d_call: NA; cdr3_nt: TGTGCCACCAGCACAGGGAATACTGGAAACACCATATATTTT; cdr3_aa: CATSTGNTGNTIYF
j_call: TRBJ1-1; clone_size: once; v_call: TRBV7-6; d_call: NA; cdr3_nt: TGTGCCAGCAGCTTAACGACAGAGAACACTGAAGCTTTCTTT; cdr3_aa: CASSLTTENTEAFF
j_call: TRBJ1-1; clone_size: NA; v_call: TRBV7-9; d_call: NA; cdr3_nt: TGTGCCACGCCCCGGGGGGACACTGAAGCTTTCTTT; cdr3_aa: CATPRGDTEAFF
j_call: TRBJ2-2; clone_size: few; v_call: TRBV2; d_call: TRBD1; cdr3_nt: TGTGCCAGCACCCGGGACAGACACACCGGGGAGCTGTTTTTT; cdr3_aa: CASTRDRHTGELFF
j_call: TRBJ1-6; clone_size: few; v_call: TRBV28; d_call: NA; cdr3_nt: TGTGCCAGCAGTTTAGCGGGGTTTAACTATAATTCACCCCTCCACTTT; cdr3_aa: CASSLAGFNYNSPLHF
j_call: TRBJ1-1; clone_size: NA; v_call: TRBV6-6; d_call: TRBD1; cdr3_nt: TGTGCCAGCAGTTACCGTACCGGGACAGGATCTGAAGCTTTCTTT; cdr3_aa: CASSYRTGTGSEAFF
j_call: TRBJ2-7; clone_size: NA; v_call: TRBV6-4; d_call: TRBD2; cdr3_nt: TGTGCCAGCACCTCAGGGAGGGCAGACTCACCCGAGATAAACTACGAGCAGTACTTC; cdr3_aa: CASTSGRADSPEINYEQYF
j_call: TRBJ1-2; clone_size: NA; v_call: TRBV7-2; d_call: NA; cdr3_nt: TGTGCCAGCAGCTCGGACCAGGGGACGTGGAATTATGGCTACACCTTC; cdr3_aa: CASSSDQGTWNYGYTF
j_call: TRBJ1-2; clone_size: NA; v_call: TRBV28; d_call: NA; cdr3_nt: TGTGCCTCGCGGGGGAACTATGGCTACACCTTC; cdr3_aa: CASRGNYGYTF
j_call: TRBJ1-2; clone_size: NA; v_call: TRBV6-5; d_call: TRBD1; cdr3_nt: TGTGCCAGCAGTTCCAGGACAGGGCTCTATGGCTACACCTTC; cdr3_aa: CASSSRTGLYGYTF
j_call: TRBJ1-1; clone_size: NA; v_call: TRBV19; d_call: TRBD1; cdr3_nt: TGTGCCAGTAGTCCTAACAGGGGACAGGGGTTCACTGAAGCTTTCTTT; cdr3_aa: CASSPNRGQGFTEAFF
j_call: TRBJ1-5; clone_size: few; v_call: TRBV21-1; d_call: NA; cdr3_nt: TGTGCCAGCAGGGAACGGACAGGGCACAATCAGCCCCAGCATTTT; cdr3_aa: CASRERTGHNQPQHF
j_call: TRBJ2-6; clone_size: NA; v_call: TRBV5-1; d_call: TRBD2; cdr3_nt: TGCGCCAGCAGCTTGGGGGAGGGAATTGTGGCTGGGGCCAACGTCCTGACTTTC; cdr3_aa: CASSLGEGIVAGANVLTF
j_call: TRBJ2-7; clone_size: NA; v_call: TRBV6-5; d_call: NA; cdr3_nt: TGTGCCAGCAGTTACACGGCTGGCCACCAGGCCAACGAGCAGTACTTC; cdr3_aa: CASSYTAGHQANEQYF
j_call: TRBJ2-3; clone_size: NA; v_call: TRBV5-1; d_call: TRBD1; cdr3_nt: TGCGCCAGCAGCTCCGGACAGGCGGATACGCAGTATTTT; cdr3_aa: CASSSGQADTQYF
j_call: TRBJ1-6; clone_size: NA; v_call: TRBV4-1; d_call: NA; cdr3_nt: TGCGCCAGCAGCCAAGAAGGCAGGGCGGGGAATTCACCCCTCCACTTT; cdr3_aa: CASSQEGRAGNSPLHF
j_call: TRBJ2-7; clone_size: NA; v_call: TRBV29-1; d_call: NA; cdr3_nt: TGCAGCGTTGCCTGGTCCTTGAGCGAGCAGTACTTC; cdr3_aa: CSVAWSLSEQYF